This TCR beta chain was sequenced in a study of CD8 T cells in ankylosing spondylitis. Study results and limitations: Prior literature has documented some motif variants in synovial fluid and blood from reactive arthritis. Blood from ankylosing spondylitis patients appeared to carry a characteristic roughly 8-variant TCR beta motif.

The J segment lost 6 bases and the V segment lost 7 bases, leaving 1 base of the junction unmatched. Germline V gene lookup returns CDR1 SNHLY and CDR2 FYNNEI. The CDR3 is 12 amino acids. TCRdb reprocessed the 5' RACE reads via MiXCR and lists one record per CDR3 protein. Of about 390,000 distinct CDR3 sequences in the sample, 20% to 25% are singletons; the top ten hold 16%. This clonotype was counted a few times. What it recognizes is unknown. The clonotype originates from a male donor with ankylosing spondylitis. Sequencing used blood, either unsorted or a sorted T cell fraction (not recorded which). The genes are TRBV2 and TRBJ2-2; 8 nucleotides line up with TRBD2. The DNA for the CDR3 is TGTGCCAGCAAGCGGGAGCCCGGGGAGCTGTTTTTT. This codes for CASKREPGELFF.